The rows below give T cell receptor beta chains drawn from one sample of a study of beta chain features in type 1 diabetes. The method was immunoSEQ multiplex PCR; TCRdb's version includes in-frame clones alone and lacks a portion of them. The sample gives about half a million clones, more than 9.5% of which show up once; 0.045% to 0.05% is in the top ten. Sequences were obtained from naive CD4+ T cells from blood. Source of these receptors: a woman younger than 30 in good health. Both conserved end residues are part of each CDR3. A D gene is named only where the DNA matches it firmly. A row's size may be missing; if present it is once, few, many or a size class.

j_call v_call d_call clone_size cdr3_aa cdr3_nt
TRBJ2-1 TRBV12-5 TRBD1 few CASGLNRGPYNEQFF TGTGCTAGTGGACTAAACAGGGGGCCTTACAATGAGCAGTTCTTC
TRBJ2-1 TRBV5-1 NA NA CASSLSAYYEQFF TGCGCCAGCAGCTTGTCGGCCTACTATGAGCAGTTCTTC
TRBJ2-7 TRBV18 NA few CASSTGEGPYEQYF TGTGCCAGCTCAACAGGGGAGGGACCCTACGAGCAGTACTTC
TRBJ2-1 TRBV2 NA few CASSGPAYEQFF TGTGCCAGCAGTGGGCCGGCATATGAGCAGTTCTTC
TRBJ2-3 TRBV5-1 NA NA CASSPTSTDTQYF TGCGCCAGCAGCCCTACGAGCACAGATACGCAGTATTTT
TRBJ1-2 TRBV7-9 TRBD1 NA CASSLKGQGYGYTF TGTGCCAGCAGCTTAAAGGGACAGGGCTATGGCTACACCTTC
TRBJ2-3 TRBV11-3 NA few CATGGQGTDTQYF TGTGCCACGGGGGGCCAAGGCACAGATACGCAGTATTTT
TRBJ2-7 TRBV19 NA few CASSLTGTLSYEQYF TGTGCCAGTTCACTCACCGGGACACTCTCCTACGAGCAGTACTTC
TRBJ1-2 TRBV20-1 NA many CSARPAYGYTF TGCAGTGCTAGGCCCGCCTATGGCTACACCTTC
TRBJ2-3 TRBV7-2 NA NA CASSFSASTQYF TGTGCCAGCAGCTTTAGTGCGTCCACGCAGTATTTT
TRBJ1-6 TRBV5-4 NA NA CASSLGGADSPLHF TGTGCCAGCAGCTTGGGGGGCGCGGATTCACCCCTCCACTTT
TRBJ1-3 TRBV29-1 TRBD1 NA CSVTGVGGNTIYF TGCAGCGTTACAGGGGTCGGTGGAAACACCATATATTTT
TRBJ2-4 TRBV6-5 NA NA CASSHTGRDKNIQYF TGTGCCAGCAGTCACACAGGGAGGGACAAAAACATTCAGTACTTC